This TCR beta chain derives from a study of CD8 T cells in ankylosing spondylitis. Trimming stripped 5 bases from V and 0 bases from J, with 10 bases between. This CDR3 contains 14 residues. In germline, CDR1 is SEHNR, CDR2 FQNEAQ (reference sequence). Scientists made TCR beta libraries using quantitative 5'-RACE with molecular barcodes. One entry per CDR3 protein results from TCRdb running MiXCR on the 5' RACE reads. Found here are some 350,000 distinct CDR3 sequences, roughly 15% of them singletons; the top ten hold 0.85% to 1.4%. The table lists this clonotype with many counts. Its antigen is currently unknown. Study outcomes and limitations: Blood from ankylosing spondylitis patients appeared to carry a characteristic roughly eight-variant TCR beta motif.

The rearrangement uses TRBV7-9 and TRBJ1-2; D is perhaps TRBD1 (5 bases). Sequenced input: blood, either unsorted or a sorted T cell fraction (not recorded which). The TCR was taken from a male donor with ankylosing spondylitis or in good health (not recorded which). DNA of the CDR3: TGTGCCAGCAGCCTCACAGGCACTAACTATGGCTACACCTTC. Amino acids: CASSLTGTNYGYTF. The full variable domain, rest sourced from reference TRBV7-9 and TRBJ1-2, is DTGVSQNPRHKITKRGQNVTFRCDPISEHNRLYWYRQTLGQGPEFLTYFQNEAQLEKSRLLSDRFSAERPKGSFSTLEIQRTEQGDSAMYLCASSLTGTNYGYTFGSGTRLTVV.